The rows below give T cell receptor beta chains drawn from one sample of a study of cytomegalovirus exposure and HLA in healthy donors. Clones were read by immunoSEQ multiplex PCR, and TCRdb kept only the in-frame ones, dropping some. This sample has about 88,000 clones, with roughly 80% found just once. Sequenced sample: PBMCs. These receptors were taken from a woman younger than 30 in good health and CMV-seropositive. The CDR3 runs from the conserved cysteine through the conserved F or W. A D gene is named only where the DNA matches it firmly. Size is omitted from some rows. Given values are once, few, many or a class for expanded clones.

d_call: NA; j_call: TRBJ1-3; cdr3_length: 15; v_call: TRBV19; clone_size: few; cdr3_aa: CASSIFAGPGNTIYF; cdr3_nt: TGTGCCAGTAGTATATTTGCAGGGCCTGGAAACACCATATATTTT
d_call: TRBD1; j_call: TRBJ2-6; cdr3_length: 20; v_call: TRBV5-1; clone_size: NA; cdr3_aa: CASSLAGRTGGDSGANVLTF; cdr3_nt: TGCGCCAGCAGCTTGGCCGGGAGGACAGGGGGCGACTCTGGGGCCAACGTCCTGACTTTC
d_call: TRBD2; j_call: TRBJ2-2; cdr3_length: 19; v_call: TRBV7-2; clone_size: NA; cdr3_aa: CASSPHALGRGANTGELFF; cdr3_nt: TGTGCCAGCAGCCCCCACGCCTTAGGGCGGGGGGCGAACACCGGGGAGCTGTTTTTT
d_call: TRBD1; j_call: TRBJ1-6; cdr3_length: 15; v_call: TRBV13; clone_size: NA; cdr3_aa: CASSLGTANNSPLHF; cdr3_nt: TGTGCCAGCAGCCTGGGGACAGCCAATAATTCACCCCTCCACTTT
d_call: TRBD2; j_call: TRBJ2-7; cdr3_length: 16; v_call: TRBV5-4; clone_size: NA; cdr3_aa: CASSTGLAGRPYEQYF; cdr3_nt: TGTGCCAGCAGCACGGGACTAGCGGGGCGACCTTACGAGCAGTACTTC
d_call: NA; j_call: TRBJ2-3; cdr3_length: 14; v_call: TRBV9; clone_size: NA; cdr3_aa: CASSVQGGPDTQYF; cdr3_nt: TGTGCCAGCAGCGTCCAAGGAGGGCCCGATACGCAGTATTTT
d_call: TRBD1; j_call: TRBJ2-5; cdr3_length: 16; v_call: TRBV5-1; clone_size: NA; cdr3_aa: CASSPTGTGGAETQYF; cdr3_nt: TGCGCCAGCAGCCCAACCGGGACAGGGGGCGCCGAGACCCAGTACTTC
d_call: TRBD1; j_call: TRBJ1-1; cdr3_length: 14; v_call: TRBV10-1; clone_size: NA; cdr3_aa: CASSVGTGWTEAFF; cdr3_nt: TGCGCCAGCAGTGTGGGGACAGGATGGACTGAAGCTTTCTTT
d_call: TRBD2; j_call: TRBJ2-2; cdr3_length: 15; v_call: TRBV6-5; clone_size: NA; cdr3_aa: CASTITSGATGELFF; cdr3_nt: TGTGCCAGCACCATCACTAGCGGGGCCACCGGGGAGCTGTTTTTT
d_call: NA; j_call: TRBJ1-2; cdr3_length: 13; v_call: TRBV5-6; clone_size: NA; cdr3_aa: CASSLGQADGYTF; cdr3_nt: TGTGCCAGCAGCTTGGGACAGGCAGATGGCTACACCTTC
d_call: NA; j_call: TRBJ2-7; cdr3_length: 13; v_call: TRBV19; clone_size: NA; cdr3_aa: CASSMYTRGEQYF; cdr3_nt: TGTGCCAGTAGTATGTACACTCGGGGAGAGCAGTACTTC
d_call: NA; j_call: TRBJ2-1; cdr3_length: 14; v_call: TRBV2; clone_size: NA; cdr3_aa: CASSHQDRWNEQFF; cdr3_nt: TGTGCCAGCAGTCACCAAGACAGATGGAATGAGCAGTTCTTC
d_call: NA; j_call: TRBJ2-7; cdr3_length: 14; v_call: TRBV19; clone_size: NA; cdr3_aa: CASSTGPGLNEQYF; cdr3_nt: TGTGCCAGCTCCACGGGTCCGGGACTCAACGAGCAGTACTTC
d_call: NA; j_call: TRBJ1-2; cdr3_length: 14; v_call: TRBV18; clone_size: once; cdr3_aa: CASSPERQSYGYTF; cdr3_nt: TGTGCCAGTTCTCCCGAGAGACAGAGCTATGGCTACACCTTC
d_call: NA; j_call: TRBJ2-4; cdr3_length: 17; v_call: TRBV15; clone_size: NA; cdr3_aa: CATSRDGSRAAKNIQYF; cdr3_nt: TGTGCCACCAGCAGAGATGGTTCCAGAGCGGCCAAAAACATTCAGTACTTC
d_call: TRBD1; j_call: TRBJ2-5; cdr3_length: 18; v_call: TRBV15; clone_size: NA; cdr3_aa: CATSRAVVGTGAGETQYF; cdr3_nt: TGTGCCACCAGCAGAGCTGTAGTTGGGACAGGGGCGGGAGAGACCCAGTACTTC
d_call: TRBD1; j_call: TRBJ2-7; cdr3_length: 16; v_call: TRBV7-2; clone_size: NA; cdr3_aa: CASSFQIGQGEYEQYF; cdr3_nt: TGTGCCAGCAGCTTCCAGATAGGACAGGGGGAATACGAGCAGTACTTC
d_call: NA; j_call: TRBJ1-1; cdr3_length: 13; v_call: TRBV13; clone_size: NA; cdr3_aa: CASSLGLGRGAFF; cdr3_nt: TGTGCCAGCAGCTTAGGCCTAGGGAGGGGAGCTTTCTTT
d_call: NA; j_call: TRBJ1-2; cdr3_length: 13; v_call: TRBV6-1; clone_size: NA; cdr3_aa: CASSPDSPYGYTF; cdr3_nt: TGTGCCAGCAGTCCAGACAGTCCCTATGGCTACACCTTC
d_call: NA; j_call: TRBJ2-7; cdr3_length: 11; v_call: TRBV2; clone_size: few; cdr3_aa: CASSEERVRYF; cdr3_nt: TGTGCCAGCAGTGAAGAACGGGTCCGGTACTTC
d_call: TRBD1; j_call: TRBJ1-1; cdr3_length: 21; v_call: TRBV19; clone_size: NA; cdr3_aa: CASSIFSLVGQGARGNTEAFF; cdr3_nt: TGTGCCAGTAGTATTTTTAGCCTGGTTGGACAGGGGGCTAGGGGGAACACTGAAGCTTTCTTT
d_call: NA; j_call: TRBJ2-2; cdr3_length: 14; v_call: TRBV2; clone_size: NA; cdr3_aa: CASSDLQGGGELFF; cdr3_nt: TGTGCCAGCAGTGATCTCCAGGGAGGCGGGGAGCTGTTTTTT
d_call: NA; j_call: TRBJ2-7; cdr3_length: 11; v_call: TRBV2; clone_size: few; cdr3_aa: CASSFTYEQYF; cdr3_nt: TGTGCCAGCAGTTTCACCTACGAGCAGTACTTC
d_call: NA; j_call: TRBJ2-7; cdr3_length: 16; v_call: TRBV7-8; clone_size: NA; cdr3_aa: CASSGGRDISSYEQYF; cdr3_nt: TGTGCCAGCAGCGGAGGCCGGGACATTAGCTCCTACGAGCAGTACTTC
d_call: NA; j_call: TRBJ2-5; cdr3_length: 14; v_call: TRBV28; clone_size: NA; cdr3_aa: CASSLTPGRETQYF; cdr3_nt: TGTGCCAGCAGTTTAACGCCTGGCAGGGAGACCCAGTACTTC
d_call: TRBD1; j_call: TRBJ1-2; cdr3_length: 14; v_call: TRBV19; clone_size: NA; cdr3_aa: CASRSTGGSYGYTF; cdr3_nt: TGTGCCAGTAGGTCGACAGGGGGGAGCTATGGCTACACCTTC
d_call: NA; j_call: TRBJ1-2; cdr3_length: 14; v_call: TRBV2; clone_size: NA; cdr3_aa: CASSERAGNYGYTF; cdr3_nt: TGTGCCAGCAGTGAAAGGGCAGGGAACTATGGCTACACCTTC
d_call: NA; j_call: TRBJ2-3; cdr3_length: 17; v_call: TRBV7-2; clone_size: NA; cdr3_aa: CASSLSGGGDSTDTQYF; cdr3_nt: TGTGCCAGCAGCCTCTCGGGCGGCGGGGACAGCACAGATACGCAGTATTTT
d_call: NA; j_call: TRBJ2-7; cdr3_length: 13; v_call: TRBV6-5; clone_size: NA; cdr3_aa: CASSPPLLGEQYF; cdr3_nt: TGTGCCAGCAGTCCTCCTCTACTAGGCGAGCAGTACTTC
d_call: TRBD2; j_call: TRBJ2-1; cdr3_length: 16; v_call: TRBV2; clone_size: NA; cdr3_aa: CASSNIAGRSYNEQFF; cdr3_nt: TGTGCCAGCAGTAATATAGCGGGACGCTCCTACAATGAGCAGTTCTTC
d_call: NA; j_call: TRBJ1-4; cdr3_length: 11; v_call: TRBV28; clone_size: few; cdr3_aa: CASSLGAKLFF; cdr3_nt: TGTGCCAGCAGTTTAGGGGCAAAACTGTTTTTT
d_call: TRBD1; j_call: TRBJ2-7; cdr3_length: 14; v_call: TRBV5-6; clone_size: NA; cdr3_aa: CASSLGTGEWEQYF; cdr3_nt: TGTGCCAGCAGCTTGGGGACAGGGGAGTGGGAGCAGTACTTC
d_call: NA; j_call: TRBJ2-7; cdr3_length: 15; v_call: TRBV6-5; clone_size: few; cdr3_aa: CASSYSQGKGHEQYF; cdr3_nt: TGTGCCAGCAGTTACTCGCAAGGAAAGGGGCACGAGCAGTACTTC
d_call: NA; j_call: TRBJ1-2; cdr3_length: 14; v_call: TRBV25-1; clone_size: NA; cdr3_aa: CASSEYGGRYGYTF; cdr3_nt: TGTGCCAGCAGTGAATACGGCGGAAGATATGGCTACACCTTC
d_call: NA; j_call: TRBJ1-4; cdr3_length: 14; v_call: TRBV5-1; clone_size: NA; cdr3_aa: CASSLSTFNEKLFF; cdr3_nt: TGCGCCAGCAGCTTGAGCACTTTTAATGAAAAACTGTTTTTT
d_call: TRBD2; j_call: TRBJ2-3; cdr3_length: 16; v_call: TRBV7-2; clone_size: NA; cdr3_aa: CASSLGLAGGTDTQYF; cdr3_nt: TGTGCCAGCAGCTTAGGGCTAGCGGGGGGTACAGATACGCAGTATTTT
d_call: NA; j_call: TRBJ2-7; cdr3_length: 14; v_call: TRBV10-3; clone_size: NA; cdr3_aa: CAISENGDSYEQYF; cdr3_nt: TGTGCCATCAGTGAGAACGGGGACTCCTACGAGCAGTACTTC
d_call: NA; j_call: TRBJ2-7; cdr3_length: 14; v_call: TRBV30; clone_size: NA; cdr3_aa: CAWSRFTGVYEQYF; cdr3_nt: TGTGCCTGGAGTCGCTTTACAGGTGTTTACGAGCAGTACTTC
d_call: TRBD1; j_call: TRBJ2-6; cdr3_length: 17; v_call: TRBV2; clone_size: NA; cdr3_aa: CASSEWTGLSGANVLTF; cdr3_nt: TGTGCCAGCAGTGAATGGACAGGCCTCTCTGGGGCCAACGTCCTGACTTTC
d_call: NA; j_call: TRBJ2-3; cdr3_length: 13; v_call: TRBV5-1; clone_size: NA; cdr3_aa: CASRGHSTDTQYF; cdr3_nt: TGCGCCAGCAGGGGACACAGCACAGATACGCAGTATTTT
d_call: TRBD2; j_call: TRBJ2-5; cdr3_length: 15; v_call: TRBV5-1; clone_size: NA; cdr3_aa: CASSLGTSLQETQYF; cdr3_nt: TGCGCCAGCAGCTTGGGGACTAGCCTCCAAGAGACCCAGTACTTC